This TCR beta chain is drawn from a study of T cells expressing NK-cell markers. This CDR3 has 15 residues. Germline V gene data show CDR1 as ENHRY and CDR2 as SYGVKD. Reanalyzing the 5' RACE reads, TCRdb keeps one entry per CDR3 protein, without DNA. This sample's clone table lists about 260,000 distinct CDR3 sequences. The genes are TRBV10-3 and TRBJ2-3; TCRdb outputs TRBD1, but without DNA this stays unchecked. The sequenced sample consisted of blood T cells: a sorted CD56 or NKG2C T cell subset, CD4+ or CD8+ T cells, or bulk PBMC T cells (not recorded which). The source is a man between 18 and 29 years old in good health. CDR3 sequence reads: CAISATGSHTDTQYF.